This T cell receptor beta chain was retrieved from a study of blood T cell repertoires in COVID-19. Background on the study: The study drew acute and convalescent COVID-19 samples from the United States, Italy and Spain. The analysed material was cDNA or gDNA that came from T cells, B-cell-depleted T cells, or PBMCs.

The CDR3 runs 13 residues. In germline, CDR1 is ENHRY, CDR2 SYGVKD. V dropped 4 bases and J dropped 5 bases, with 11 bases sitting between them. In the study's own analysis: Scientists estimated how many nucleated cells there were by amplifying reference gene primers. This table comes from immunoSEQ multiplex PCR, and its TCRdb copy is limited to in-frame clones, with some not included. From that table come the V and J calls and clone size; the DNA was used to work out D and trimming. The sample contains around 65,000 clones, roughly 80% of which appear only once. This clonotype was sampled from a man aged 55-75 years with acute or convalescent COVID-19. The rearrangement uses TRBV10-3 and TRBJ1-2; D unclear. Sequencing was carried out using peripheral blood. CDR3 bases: TGTGCCATCAGTGGTGTCGGTTCTTATGGCTACACCTTC. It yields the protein CAISGVGSYGYTF.